The TCR beta chain described here comes from a study of blood T cell repertoires in COVID-19. Study background: Sites in the United States, Italy and Spain provided acute and convalescent COVID-19 samples. In each case, the material was cDNA or gDNA derived from T cells, B-cell-depleted T cells, or PBMCs.

Seattle's enrolled individuals joined amid active infection and were then monitored longitudinally. Per the authors' pipeline: The authors estimated nucleated cell counts from reference gene primer amplification. Here immunoSEQ multiplex PCR was the method, and the copy in TCRdb shows in-frame clones only, minus some. The D gene and trimming were derived from the DNA, and the V and J assignments and clone size from that table. The sample comprises about 370,000 clones, around 92% of which are singletons, and around 2.8% rests with the top ten. A remark on this clone: In the same sample, other DNA sequences code for this CDR3.

This TCR was sampled from a woman aged 25 to 39 with COVID-19, enrolled during active disease. Sequencing input: peripheral blood.

CDR3 nucleotide sequence: TGTGCCAGCAGTTTCCGGCAGGGCAGGTCCGGGGCCAACGTCCTGACTTTC. Encoded protein: CASSFRQGRSGANVLTF. V and J are TRBV27 and TRBJ2-6, with D perhaps TRBD1 (5 bases). The V and J ends lost 3 bases and 4 bases respectively, with 16 bases between them. The CDR3 has 17 amino acids. CDR1 is MNHEY, CDR2 SMNVEV, per germline (reference sequence).